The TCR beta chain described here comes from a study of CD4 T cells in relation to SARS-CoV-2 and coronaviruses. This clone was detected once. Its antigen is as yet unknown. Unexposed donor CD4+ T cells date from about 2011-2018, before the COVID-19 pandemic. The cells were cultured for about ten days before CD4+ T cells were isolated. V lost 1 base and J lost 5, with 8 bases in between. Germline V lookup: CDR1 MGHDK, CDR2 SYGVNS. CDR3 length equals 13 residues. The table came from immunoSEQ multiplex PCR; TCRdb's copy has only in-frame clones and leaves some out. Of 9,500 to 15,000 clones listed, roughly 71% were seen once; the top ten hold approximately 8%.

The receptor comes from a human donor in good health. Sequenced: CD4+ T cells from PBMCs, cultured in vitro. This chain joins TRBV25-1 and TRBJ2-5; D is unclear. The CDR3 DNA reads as TGTGCCAGCAGTGAATGGGGTTCGGAGACCCAGTACTTC. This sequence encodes CASSEWGSETQYF.